This T cell receptor (beta chain) was recorded in a study of tumor-infiltrating lymphocytes in primary liver carcinoma. Taking roughly 20-32 mg of unsorted bulk tissue, the authors co-extracted RNA and DNA. All tumor specimens exceeded 80% viable tumor cells. This CDR3 region has 13 residues. Germline CDR1 is SQVTM and CDR2 is ANQGSEA. V was clipped by 0 bases and J by 7 bases, with 10 bases between them. The template, about 550 ng total RNA, yielded TCR beta cDNA made with a constant-region primer. Each TCR beta library was derived from three nested multiplex PCR rounds that employed slightly modified ARM-PCR. The opening two PCR rounds, around 11 cycles each, paired TRBV1-TRBV30 forward primers with a C-beta reverse primer. Each CDR3 protein is one row after TCRdb ran MiXCR on the multiplex PCR reads. The repertoire consists of tens of thousands of distinct CDR3 sequences, with about two thirds occurring once and the leading ten covering less than 30%.

This clonotype was seen a handful of times. The clonotype originates from a man aged 35-49 years with primary liver carcinoma and hepatitis B virus infection. The source material was liver tumor tissue from sampling region 5. As to subset: tumor region T5, tumor centre. V and J are TRBV29-1 and TRBJ2-1; no reliable D call. The CDR3 reads CSVEDTSHNEQFF. The DNA for the CDR3 is TGCAGCGTTGAAGATACTTCTCATAATGAGCAGTTCTTC.